Given below is one T cell receptor (beta chain) in context. Its antigen is not identified. Germline V gene sequence: CDR1 MDHEN, CDR2 SYDVKM. The CDR3 has 15 residues. Trimming took 2 bases from V and 0 from J; bases not matched to a gene: 3. The entry originates in a study of OX40 agonist ivuxolimab in advanced cancers. About the research overall: Partial responses were seen in three patients, one with hepatocellular carcinoma and two with cutaneous melanoma. Whole-study results and caveats: A proportion of nonresponders additionally exhibited low normalized T-cell clonal expansion. Compared with CD4+, CD8+ T cells on average had more expanded clones.

TCRdb's copy holds only in-frame clones and misses some; the assay was immunoSEQ multiplex PCR. The sample shows under 80,000 clones, roughly 91% of them seen only once. This TCR came from an adult with an advanced solid tumor such as melanoma, head and neck, liver or kidney cancer. The sample was CD4+ or CD8+ T cells sorted from blood, taken in a trial of the OX40 agonist ivuxolimab. This chain uses TRBV28 with TRBJ2-7; 8 bases are a match to TRBD2. The CDR3 region is CASSLTGRDSYEQYF. The CDR3 nucleotides read TGTGCCAGCAGTTTAACCGGGAGGGACTCCTACGAGCAGTACTTC.